The 5 T cell receptor beta chains reported below all come from one sample, sequenced in a study of cytomegalovirus exposure and HLA in healthy donors. Primers included in the PCR were 60 Vbeta and 13 Jbeta primers. Produced via immunoSEQ multiplex PCR; TCRdb's table is partial and in-frame only. This table holds around 140,000 clones, roughly 77% found once. Specimen: PBMCs. Source of these receptors: a male donor in good health and CMV-seronegative.

The chain combines TRBV7-9 with TRBJ1-6; 7 bases align to TRBD1. The CDR3 runs 15 residues. Trimming took 2 bases from V and 7 from J; bases not matched to a gene: 5. CDR1 SEHNR and CDR2 FQNEAQ come from the germline V gene (reference sequence). The CDR3 bases are TGTGCCAGCAGCTTAAGACAGGGTGGAAATTCACCCCTCCACTTT. Its protein product is CASSLRQGGNSPLHF.

V usage is TRBV29-1 and J usage is TRBJ1-2; D call uncertain. Germline loops: CDR1 SQVTM, CDR2 ANQGSEA. V lost 4 bases, J lost 4 bases, and 16 bases lay in between. This CDR3 spans 14 amino acids. DNA of the CDR3: TGCAGCGTTGTAAGTGTGGAGGGCTCCTATGGCTACACCTTC. Translated, it gives CSVVSVEGSYGYTF.

The chain combines TRBV18 with TRBJ2-7; 10 bases agree with TRBD1. The CDR3 covers 16 residues. V dropped 3 bases and J dropped 3; count of bases not matched to a gene: 8. CDR1 is KGHSH, CDR2 LQKENI, per germline. Here the CDR3 reads CASSPSGTGVLYEQYF. The CDR3 DNA reads as TGTGCCAGCTCACCCTCCGGGACAGGGGTCCTCTACGAGCAGTACTTC.

This clone has more than one count but fewer than ten. The chain joins TRBV20-1 to TRBJ2-3; a possible D gene is TRBD2 (5 bases). The CDR3 contains 11 residues. V lost 7 bases, J lost 6 bases, and 11 bases lay in between. Germline V lookup: CDR1 DFQATT, CDR2 SNEGSKA (reference sequence). The CDR3 DNA reads TGCAGTGTCCCGAGAGGGGATACGCAGTATTTT. It encodes CSVPRGDTQYF.

This chain uses TRBV7-9 with TRBJ2-5; TRBD1 agrees at 9 bases. The ends lost 5 bases at V and 5 bases at J; junction bases unmatched: 6. CDR3 length: 14 residues. Germline V gives CDR1 SEHNR, CDR2 FQNEAQ (reference sequence). In DNA form, the CDR3 reads TGTGCCAGCAGCATACAGGGGGCAGGGGAGACCCAGTACTTC. This encodes CASSIQGAGETQYF. The variable domain in full, completed from reference TRBV7-9 and TRBJ2-5, reads DTGVSQNPRHKITKRGQNVTFRCDPISEHNRLYWYRQTLGQGPEFLTYFQNEAQLEKSRLLSDRFSAERPKGSFSTLEIQRTEQGDSAMYLCASSIQGAGETQYFGPGTRLLVL.